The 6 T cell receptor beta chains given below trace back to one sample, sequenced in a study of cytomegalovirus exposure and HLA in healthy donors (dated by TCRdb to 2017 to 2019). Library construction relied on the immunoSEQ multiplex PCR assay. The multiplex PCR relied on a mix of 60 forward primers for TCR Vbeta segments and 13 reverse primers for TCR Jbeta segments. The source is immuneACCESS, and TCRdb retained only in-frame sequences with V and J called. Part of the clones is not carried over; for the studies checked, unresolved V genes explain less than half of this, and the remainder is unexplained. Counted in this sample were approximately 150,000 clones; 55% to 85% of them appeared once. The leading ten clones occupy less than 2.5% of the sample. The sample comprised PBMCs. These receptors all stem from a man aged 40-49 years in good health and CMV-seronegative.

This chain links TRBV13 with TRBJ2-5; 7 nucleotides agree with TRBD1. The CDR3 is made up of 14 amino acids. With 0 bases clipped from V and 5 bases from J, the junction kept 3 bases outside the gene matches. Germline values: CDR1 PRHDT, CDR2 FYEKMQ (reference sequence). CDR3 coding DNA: TGTGCCAGCAGCTTAGGGACAGGGAAGGAGACCCAGTACTTC. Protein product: CASSLGTGKETQYF.

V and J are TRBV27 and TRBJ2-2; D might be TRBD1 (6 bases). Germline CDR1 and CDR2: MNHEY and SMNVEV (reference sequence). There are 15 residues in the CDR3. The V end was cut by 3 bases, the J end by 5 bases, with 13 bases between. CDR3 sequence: CASSLLGAETGELFF. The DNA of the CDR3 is TGTGCCAGCAGTTTGTTGGGGGCTGAAACCGGGGAGCTGTTTTTT.

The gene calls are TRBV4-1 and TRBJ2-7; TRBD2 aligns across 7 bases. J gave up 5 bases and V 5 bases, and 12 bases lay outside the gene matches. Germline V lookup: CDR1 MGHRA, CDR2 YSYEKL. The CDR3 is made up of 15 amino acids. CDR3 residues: CASSSGAGPQDEQYF. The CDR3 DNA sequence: TGCGCCAGCAGCAGCGGGGCTGGACCCCAGGACGAGCAGTACTTC.

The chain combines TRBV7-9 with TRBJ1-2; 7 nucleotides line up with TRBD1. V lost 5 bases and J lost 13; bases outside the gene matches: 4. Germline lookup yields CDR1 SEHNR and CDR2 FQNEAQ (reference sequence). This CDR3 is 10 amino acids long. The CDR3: CASSPTGTTF. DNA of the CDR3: TGTGCCAGCAGCCCGACAGGGACCACCTTC. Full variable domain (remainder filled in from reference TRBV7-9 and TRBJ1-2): DTGVSQNPRHKITKRGQNVTFRCDPISEHNRLYWYRQTLGQGPEFLTYFQNEAQLEKSRLLSDRFSAERPKGSFSTLEIQRTEQGDSAMYLCASSPTGTTFGSGTRLTVV.

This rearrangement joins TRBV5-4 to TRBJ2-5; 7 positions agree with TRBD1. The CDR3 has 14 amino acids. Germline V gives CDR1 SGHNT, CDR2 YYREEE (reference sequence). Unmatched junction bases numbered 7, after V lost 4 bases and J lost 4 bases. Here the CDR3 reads CASSNTGVGETQYF. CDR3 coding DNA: TGTGCCAGCAGCAACACAGGGGTAGGAGAGACCCAGTACTTC.

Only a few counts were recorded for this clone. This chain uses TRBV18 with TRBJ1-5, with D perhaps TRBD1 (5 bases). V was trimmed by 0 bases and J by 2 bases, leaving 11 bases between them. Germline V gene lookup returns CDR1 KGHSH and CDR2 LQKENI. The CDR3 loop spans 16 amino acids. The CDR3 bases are TGTGCCAGCTCACCACCGGGAGGGGTAGGCAATCAGCCCCAGCATTTT. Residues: CASSPPGGVGNQPQHF.